The clone carrying this T cell receptor (beta chain) was counted between two and nine times. This entry comes from a study of blood T cell repertoires in COVID-19. In the source study's methods: How many nucleated cells were present was estimated from reference gene primer amplification. Libraries were prepared by immunoSEQ multiplex PCR; TCRdb keeps only in-frame clonotypes and omits some of them. That table is the source of V, J and clone size, and D and trimming were worked out from the DNA. The sample records approximately 140,000 clones, approximately 90% being singletons. The junction had 4 bases not matched to a gene; V was cut back by 5 bases and J by 5 bases. The CDR3 sequence is 14 residues long. Germline V lookup: CDR1 MNHEY, CDR2 SVGAGI.

The TCR originated in a man between 18 and 35 years old with COVID-19, enrolled during active disease. Material: peripheral blood. The gene calls are TRBV6-5 and TRBJ2-5; 11 bases align to TRBD1. CDR3 nucleotide sequence: TGTGCCAGCAGTCGGACAGGGGGCTTCGAGACCCAGTACTTC. It codes for CASSRTGGFETQYF.